The entry that follows covers one T cell receptor beta chain sequence. As yet, its antigen is unknown. TCRdb processed the 5' RACE reads again and assigns one entry to each CDR3 protein, with no DNA. The specimen's table records fewer than 25,000 distinct CDR3 sequences. This entry is derived from a study of T cells expressing NK-cell markers. The study, taken as a whole, reports: These clonotypes, the leaders elsewhere, also led the CD3+CD56-NKG2C+ fraction in four donors.

The CDR3 is 13 residues long. The germline V gene encodes CDR1 MNHEY and CDR2 SVGEGT. The chain uses TRBV6-2 or TRBV6-3 and TRBJ1-1; TCRdb returns TRBD1, unconfirmable since there is no DNA. The sequence was collected from a man aged 18 to 69 in good health. The sequenced sample was blood T cells: a sorted CD56 or NKG2C T cell subset, CD4+ or CD8+ T cells, or bulk PBMC T cells (not recorded which). The chain's CDR3 is CASSYGGETEAFF.